A single T cell receptor (beta chain) is shown here with its context. This clonotype was picked up many times. Its cognate antigen has yet to be identified. The record has no base qualities; no much larger clone is one base away. The CDR3 goes from the cysteine to the phenylalanine over 16 residues. Just CDR3 DNA is preserved here, 48 bases in frame from base 1. V has 6 bases trimmed and J has 8 bases trimmed; junction bases matching no gene number 18. The germline V gene specifies SNHLY as CDR1 and FYNNEI as CDR2. This entry comes from a study of regulatory T cells in long-lasting Graves disease (dated by TCRdb to 2020 to 2022). Background on the whole study: Newly diagnosed Graves' disease patients had taken antithyroid drugs for less than 3 months. This study used TCR sequencing and RNA sequencing of peripheral blood to compare persistent Graves' disease patients against newly diagnosed Graves' disease patients. The study was registered as a clinical trial and conducted in China. A total of around 35 samples underwent TCR sequencing, from about 13 patients with persistent Graves' disease and 20 or so patients with newly diagnosed Graves' disease. The research as a whole found: A larger number of public clonotypes was shared among persistent patients (approximately 3,000) than among newly diagnosed patients (about 990). As a limitation, the authors acknowledged that the small sample size may reduce accuracy. Only peripheral blood was studied, because thyroid tissue, the primary lesion, was inaccessible. Lower TCR Shannon entropy and fewer highly expanded clones were observed in persistent Graves' disease patients than in newly diagnosed patients, which suggested clonal expansion. Only the TCR beta chain was sequenced and analyzed. Persistent disease showed preferential use of TRBV28, TRBJ1-2 and TRBJ2-5, whereas newly diagnosed disease favored TRBV20-1 and TRBJ2-1.

The label giving this sample's time point can be read as: newly diagnosed GD, antithyroid drugs for less than 3 months. For both TCR sequencing and RNA sequencing, RNA was extracted from PBMCs using TRIzol. The diagnosis of Graves' disease followed American Thyroid Association guidelines. Recruitment of patients was carried out at an endocrinology department in Xi'an, China. From each patient, about 9.7 milliliters of peripheral blood was collected into an EDTA anticoagulant tube. PBMCs were isolated by Ficoll Paque Plus density gradient separation without further T cell sorting. RNA quality was checked with an Agilent 2100 Bioanalyzer and agarose gel, and concentration with a NanoDrop 2000. Receptors were amplified or captured by multiplex PCR. For sequencing, an Illumina HiSeq 4000 was employed. To build TCR beta libraries, CDR3 regions were amplified by Arm-PCR using iRepertoire HTBI primers. Before sequencing, the PCR products underwent gel purification. The paper's processing steps were these. Gene usage analysis of CDR3 amino acid clonotypes relied on the roughly 64 TRBV and 14 TRBJ segments identified across samples. COPE and FqMerger were used to merge the filtered high-quality paired reads into contigs. BLAST was used to align contigs to IMGT TRBV, TRBD and TRBJ reference genes, and CDR3 was defined according to IMGT. Highly expanded clones were defined as clonotypes with a frequency above 0.1%. Repertoire diversity was measured by Shannon entropy, and V-J evenness by the Gini coefficient. A clonotype found in more than one individual was treated as public. TCRdb trimmed public reads at Q25 via fastp, called clones via MiXCR and kept in-frame beta chains. Each CDR3 protein appears once, grouped with its most common genes and DNA. It is TCRdb's table, rather than the study itself, that gives the V and J calls and clone size. The sample has more than 300,000 distinct CDR3 sequences on record, about 16% of them singletons. Together, the top ten hold 22% of the sample.

Specimen: peripheral blood mononuclear cells (PBMCs), collected at new diagnosis, from a patient treated with antithyroid drugs. The rearrangement joined TRBV2 to TRBJ1-2; 7 bases in between match TRBD1. The TCR comes from a female donor with Graves disease. The nucleotide sequence is TGTGCCAGCAGGAGGGCTCAGGGGGGACCCCCTGGCGGCTACACCTTC. It translates to CASRRAQGGPPGGYTF.